One and the same sample provided the 18 T cell receptor beta chains below, sequenced in a study of T cell clones after liver transplantation. Assay used: immunoSEQ multiplex PCR; TCRdb lists only in-frame clones, some missing. This sample has tens of thousands of clones, with roughly nine tenths found just once. The sequenced sample was CD4+ T cells from blood, obtained before liver transplant. Every receptor here comes from a human donor who received a liver transplant.

V and J are TRBV2 and TRBJ2-5; D might be TRBD2 (6 bases). V was pared by 5 bases and J by 2 bases, with 12 bases between. The CDR3 has 14 amino acids. Germline V gives CDR1 SNHLY, CDR2 FYNNEI. CDR3 region: CASSTGGRQETQYF. The CDR3 DNA sequence: TGTGCCAGCAGTACCGGGGGTCGACAAGAGACCCAGTACTTC.

The chain joins TRBV10-2 to TRBJ2-2; 7 bases align to TRBD1. Unmatched junction bases numbered 8, after V lost 8 bases and J lost 5 bases. The CDR3 totals 14 residues. CDR1 and CDR2 from the germline V gene are WSHSY and SAAADI. This chain's CDR3 is CASSGGSGTGELFF. The CDR3 coding sequence is TGCGCCAGCTCAGGGGGATCGGGAACCGGGGAGCTGTTTTTT.

The chain has TRBV5-1 and TRBJ2-5; D gene unclear. Trimming removed 4 bases from V and 1 base from J, with 14 bases in between. The length of the CDR3 is 15 residues. Germline lookup yields CDR1 SGHRS and CDR2 YFSETQ. For the CDR3, the DNA is TGCGCCAGCAGCCCCTATAGTAGCTCCCAAGAGACCCAGTACTTC. Protein product: CASSPYSSSQETQYF.

V usage is TRBV15 and J usage is TRBJ2-2; TRBD1 might be the D (6 bases). The CDR3 runs 16 residues. Germline V CDR1 and CDR2: LNHNV, YYDKDF (reference sequence). V gave up 2 bases and J gave up 3 bases, with 13 bases separating them. Here the CDR3 reads CATSRSLTGDTGELFF. As DNA, the CDR3 is TGTGCCACCAGCAGATCTCTGACAGGCGACACCGGGGAGCTGTTTTTT.

The gene calls are TRBV7-2 and TRBJ1-3, with D hard to call. V shed 3 bases and J shed 6 bases, with 3 bases lying between them. The V gene's germline CDR1 is SGHTA and CDR2 FQGNSA. There are 11 residues in the CDR3. CDR3 coding DNA: TGTGCCAGCAGCTTTTCAAACACCATATATTTT. The encoded protein is CASSFSNTIYF.

This sequence joins TRBV19 and TRBJ1-2; 7 bases are shared with TRBD1. The CDR3 loop spans 15 amino acids. Germline-derived CDR1 and CDR2 are LNHDA and SQIVND (reference sequence). Losses at the gene ends were 4 bases for V and 4 bases for J; bases not matched to a gene: 9. The CDR3 DNA reads as TGTGCCAGTAGTACCAACCTCGGACAGGTCTATGGCTACACCTTC. Its protein product is CASSTNLGQVYGYTF.

The gene calls are TRBV11-3 and TRBJ1-3; 7 nucleotides agree with TRBD1. This CDR3 is 15 amino acids long. Germline V CDR1 and CDR2: SGHNT, YENEEA. V was pared by 5 bases and J by 0 bases, with 4 bases of the junction left unmatched. The CDR3 coding sequence is TGTGCCAGCAGCGTAGGACAGGTCTCTGGAAACACCATATATTTT. Encoded protein: CASSVGQVSGNTIYF.

The gene calls are TRBV7-2 and TRBJ2-7; D is unresolved. Per germline, CDR1 SGHTA and CDR2 FQGNSA. The germline V and J ends were trimmed by 4 bases and 1 base, with 8 bases remaining between them. CDR3 length: 13 amino acids. The CDR3 sequence is CASSSPPSYEQYF. CDR3 DNA: TGTGCCAGCAGCTCGCCGCCATCCTACGAGCAGTACTTC. Filled out from reference TRBV7-2 and TRBJ2-7, the complete variable domain reads GAGVSQSPSNKVTEKGKDVELRCDPISGHTALYWYRQSLGQGLEFLIYFQGNSAPDKSGLPSDRFSAERTGGSVSTLTIQRTQQEDSAVYLCASSSPPSYEQYFGPGTRLTVT.

V usage is TRBV30 and J usage is TRBJ1-1; D is uncertain. Deletions cut 2 bases from V and 1 base from J, with 14 bases between. The length of the CDR3 is 15 residues. Germline V lookup: CDR1 GTSNPN, CDR2 SVGIG (reference sequence). The CDR3 reads CAWSYFRWKNTEAFF. CDR3 sequence (DNA): TGTGCCTGGAGTTACTTTAGGTGGAAGAACACTGAAGCTTTCTTT.

The gene calls are TRBV7-9 and TRBJ2-3; TRBD1 is a possible D gene (6 bases). Germline CDR1 and CDR2: SEHNR and FQNEAQ (reference sequence). The CDR3 covers 12 residues. Deletions cut 6 bases from V and 4 bases from J, with 8 bases between. Here the CDR3 reads CASSWGPDTQYF. The CDR3, as DNA: TGTGCCAGCAGTTGGGGGCCAGATACGCAGTATTTT.

V gene TRBV25-1 combines with J gene TRBJ2-5; D uncertain. The V and J ends lost 1 base and 11 bases respectively, with 8 bases between them. CDR3 length equals 11 residues. The germline V gene has CDR1 MGHDK and CDR2 SYGVNS. In nucleotides, the CDR3 is TGTGCCAGCAGTGAATTCGGTGGGCAGTACTTC. Its translation: CASSEFGGQYF.

The V and J genes are TRBV6-5 and TRBJ2-5; 10 bases line up with TRBD2. Germline loops: CDR1 MNHEY, CDR2 SVGAGI. This CDR3 is built from 15 residues. With V trimmed by 6 bases and J by 6 bases, 10 bases remained unmatched. The DNA for the CDR3 is TGTGCCAGCAGCCTACCCGGACTAGCGGAACAGACCCAGTACTTC. The encoded protein is CASSLPGLAEQTQYF.

V is TRBV30 and J is TRBJ1-2; possibly TRBD1 for D (5 bases). Between the trimmed V and J ends, which lost 4 bases and 3 bases, there was a span of 12 bases. The CDR3 runs to 13 residues. The germline V gene has CDR1 GTSNPN and CDR2 SVGIG (reference sequence). The CDR3 spells CAWNLRDYYGYTF. In nucleotides, the CDR3 is TGTGCCTGGAACCTCCGGGACTACTATGGCTACACCTTC.

The chain combines TRBV13 with TRBJ1-1; D unclear. CDR3 length: 13 residues. Germline V lookup: CDR1 PRHDT, CDR2 FYEKMQ (reference sequence). Trimming took 5 bases from V and 4 from J, leaving 11 bases between them. The DNA for the CDR3 is TGTGCCAGCAGCAAGGGCCGGGCCACTGAAGCTTTCTTT. It specifies CASSKGRATEAFF.

For this clone: A junction end diverges from the germline sequence, so it may reflect a read error. V and J are TRBV11-2 and TRBJ2-1, with TRBD2 as a possible D gene (6 bases). The CDR3 contains 13 residues. CDR1 is SGHAT, CDR2 FQNNGV, per germline. Written as DNA, the CDR3 is TGTGCCAGCAGTTTAGCCGGGACTCCCTTGGTCTTCTTC. Its protein is CASSLAGTPLVFF. Supplemented by reference TRBV11-2 and TRBJ2-1, the full variable domain reads EAGVAQSPRYKIIEKRQSVAFWCNPISGHATLYWYQQILGQGPKLLIQFQNNGVVDDSQLPKDRFSAERLKGVDSTLKIQPAKLEDSAVYLCASSLAGTPLVFFGPGTRLTVL.

The chain is built from TRBV18 and TRBJ2-3; D unresolved. From germline, CDR1 is KGHSH and CDR2 LQKENI. Deletions cut 2 bases from V and 2 bases from J, with 17 bases between. This CDR3 has 17 amino acids. The CDR3 DNA is TGTGCCAGCTCACCAGAGGCGGCGAAACTAATCACAGATACGCAGTATTTT. It translates to CASSPEAAKLITDTQYF.

The gene calls are TRBV5-5 and TRBJ2-4, with D unresolved. The CDR3 loop spans 14 amino acids. CDR1 is SGHKS, CDR2 YYEKEE, per germline (reference sequence). V lost 4 bases and J 1 base, leaving 9 bases between the germline ends. The CDR3, as DNA: TGTGCCAGCAGCCTCAGCCATGCCAAAAACATTCAGTACTTC. This encodes CASSLSHAKNIQYF.

The genes are TRBV6-5 and TRBJ2-7, with a tentative D call TRBD2 (6 bases). This CDR3 comprises 16 residues. Trimming shortened V by 4 bases and J by 2 bases, and 18 bases separated the two germline ends. Per the germline V gene, CDR1 is MNHEY and CDR2 is SVGAGI. Written as DNA, the CDR3 is TGTGCCAGCAGTTCCCCGGGACTGTTAAGTACCTACGAGCAGTACTTC. It encodes CASSSPGLLSTYEQYF.